This T cell receptor beta chain was documented in a study of naive and memory T cell subsets. Study findings and constraints: Especially in CD8 cells, naive repertoires contained a few larger clonotypes, possibly CD45RA-re-expressing memory cells.

An equimolar mix of two oligonucleotides served as the beta constant-region primer for TRBC1 and TRBC2. Ligated cDNA was amplified by four rounds of PCR with nested alpha and beta constant-region primers and SP2. From the UMI-ligation and nested PCR reads, TCRdb called clonotypes with MiXCR, one entry per CDR3 protein. The sample holds around 83,000 distinct CDR3 sequences, roughly 10% seen once. From the second PCR step, alpha and beta chains were amplified apart. Germline loops: CDR1 MDHEN, CDR2 SYDVKM. The CDR3 consists of 12 residues. The germline V and J ends were trimmed by 4 bases and 1 base, with 4 bases remaining between them. This clonotype came up many times. What it recognizes is unknown.

This rearrangement joins TRBV28 to TRBJ1-1, with D uncertain. This clonotype originated in a human donor in good health. Sequencing input: naive CD4+ T cells from blood. CDR3 sequence: CASSYRNTEAFF. For the CDR3, the DNA is TGTGCCAGCAGTTACAGGAACACTGAAGCTTTCTTT.